The rows below give T cell receptor beta chains drawn from one sample of a study of blood T cell repertoires in COVID-19. Generated by immunoSEQ multiplex PCR, the TCRdb table keeps only in-frame clones and is missing some. The sample shows roughly 250,000 clones, roughly 87% of them seen only once. The material sequenced was PBMCs or T cells enriched from blood (not recorded which). Every receptor here comes from a woman in her 30s with acute COVID-19. The CDR3 runs from the conserved cysteine through the conserved F or W. A D gene is named only where the DNA matches it firmly. Only some rows state a clone size, as once, few, many or a class for expanded clones.

V	J	D	size	DNA	CDR3
TRBV7-2	TRBJ1-5	.	.	TGTGCCAGCACTCACTACAACCAGCCCCAGCATTTT	CASTHYNQPQHF
TRBV10-3	TRBJ1-4	TRBD1	.	TGTGCCATCAGTCACACAAGGGGACAGGGGGACGAAAAACTGTTTTTT	CAISHTRGQGDEKLFF
TRBV27	TRBJ1-2	TRBD1	.	TGTGCCAGCAGTTTCGGACAGGGGAACTATGGCTACACCTTC	CASSFGQGNYGYTF
TRBV5-5	TRBJ1-6	.	.	TGTGCCAGCAGCCTCGGACAGTTTAATTCACCCCTCCACTTT	CASSLGQFNSPLHF
TRBV5-1	TRBJ1-1	.	.	TGCGCCAGCAGCCCGGGACTTCGGGCTACTGAAGCTTTCTTT	CASSPGLRATEAFF
TRBV3-1/TRBV3-2	TRBJ2-7	.	.	TGTGCCAGCAGCCAAGATATTAGGGCGGGATACTACGAGCAGTACTTC	CASSQDIRAGYYEQYF
TRBV2	TRBJ1-5	TRBD1	.	TGTGCCAGCAGGGGGGACAGTGCCCCTAGCAATCAGCCCCAGCATTTT	CASRGDSAPSNQPQHF
TRBV7-9	TRBJ2-1	.	.	TGTGCCAGCAACTACCAACCTACCTCCAACTCCTACAATGAGCAGTTCTTC	CASNYQPTSNSYNEQFF
TRBV11-2	TRBJ2-3	.	.	TGTGCCAGCGACGGAGCCGCCAATACGCAGTATTTT	CASDGAANTQYF
TRBV27	TRBJ2-7	.	.	TGTGCCAGCAGTTTAGCCTGGGGCAGAGTCTACGAGCAGTACTTC	CASSLAWGRVYEQYF
TRBV3-1/TRBV3-2	TRBJ2-7	.	.	TGTGCCAGCAGCCAAGGGCGGGTCTACGAGCAGTACTTC	CASSQGRVYEQYF
TRBV27	TRBJ1-4	.	.	TGTGCCAGCAGTTTCGCAGGGTGGGCCAATGAAAAACTGTTTTTT	CASSFAGWANEKLFF
TRBV5-6	TRBJ1-2	.	few	TGTGCCAGCAGCCCATTTCGGGTTGTGGGCTATGGCTACACCTTC	CASSPFRVVGYGYTF
TRBV3-1/TRBV3-2	TRBJ1-6	.	few	TGTGCCAGCAGCCAAGACGGGTTCTATAATTCACCCCTCCACTTT	CASSQDGFYNSPLHF
TRBV15	TRBJ1-2	.	.	TGTGCCACCAGCAGAGAGACGGGCTATGGCTACACCTTC	CATSRETGYGYTF
TRBV30	TRBJ1-2	.	.	TGTGCCTGGGGGAACAGATATGGCTACACCTTC	CAWGNRYGYTF
TRBV4-1	TRBJ1-1	TRBD1	.	TGCGCCAGCAGCCCACAGGGGCGAAGCACTGAAGCTTTCTTT	CASSPQGRSTEAFF
TRBV7-3	TRBJ2-2	TRBD2	.	TGTGCCAGCAGCCGATCAGCGGGAGGAAAGGGCGGGGAGCTGTTTTTT	CASSRSAGGKGGELFF
TRBV18	TRBJ2-3	.	.	TGTGCCAGCTCACCACGGTGGTCTAGCGCGGATACGCAGTATTTT	CASSPRWSSADTQYF
TRBV28	TRBJ2-3	.	.	TGTGCCAGCAGCCCCGGCACAGATACGCAGTATTTT	CASSPGTDTQYF
TRBV27	TRBJ1-2	.	few	TGTGCCAGCAGTTTTGACAGAATAAATGGCTACACCTTC	CASSFDRINGYTF
TRBV7-6	TRBJ2-1	.	.	TGTGCCAGCAGCTTAGTTAGCGGGACAGTGTACAATGAGCAGTTCTTC	CASSLVSGTVYNEQFF
TRBV5-8	TRBJ2-3	TRBD2	.	TGTGCCAGCAGCTTGAGTCAGCGGGAGGACCTCACAGATACGCAGTATTTT	CASSLSQREDLTDTQYF
TRBV7-8	TRBJ1-5	.	.	TGTGCCAGCAGCGAATTCGGGGGGCAGGTTCAGCCCCAGCATTTT	CASSEFGGQVQPQHF
TRBV7-8	TRBJ2-7	.	once	TGTGCCAGCAGCCCCGAGACAGGCCCAACCACATCCACCTACGAGCAGTACTTC	CASSPETGPTTSTYEQYF
TRBV6-1	TRBJ2-2	.	once	TGTGCCAGCAGTGAAGGTAGCGACACCGGGGAGCTGTTTTTT	CASSEGSDTGELFF
TRBV27	TRBJ1-2	.	.	TGTGCCAGCAGTTTAGGGGGGGTCGGAGGTTTCTATGGCTACACCTTC	CASSLGGVGGFYGYTF
TRBV7-9	TRBJ2-7	TRBD2	.	TGTGCCAGCAGCCCCGGGACTAGCGGGGGTCGCAGAACCTACGAGCAGTACTTC	CASSPGTSGGRRTYEQYF
TRBV2	TRBJ2-3	TRBD2	.	TGTGCCAGCAGTCGGGGGGGCGGCACAGATACGCAGTATTTT	CASSRGGGTDTQYF
TRBV5-5	TRBJ1-1	.	.	TGTGCCAGCAGCTTTATCGGGACATTGAACACTGAAGCTTTCTTT	CASSFIGTLNTEAFF
TRBV5-4	TRBJ1-2	.	.	TGTGCCAGCAGCTTGGAGGTCAGGGGATCCGGTGGCTACACCTTC	CASSLEVRGSGGYTF
TRBV19	TRBJ2-1	TRBD2	once	TGTGCCAGTAGTTTTGGAAGGACTAGCGGGTCTCCCGGGGATGAGCAGTTCTTC	CASSFGRTSGSPGDEQFF
TRBV10-3	TRBJ2-1	.	.	TGTGCCATCAGCCCGGAGGGCAATGAGCAGTTCTTC	CAISPEGNEQFF
TRBV5-1	TRBJ2-4	TRBD1	.	TGCGCCAGCAGCGGGACAGGGTCGGGAAACATTCAGTACTTC	CASSGTGSGNIQYF
TRBV6-5	TRBJ1-1	.	.	TGTGCCAGCAGTTACTCAGGACAGTTCTTCACTGAAGCTTTCTTT	CASSYSGQFFTEAFF
TRBV28	TRBJ1-6	.	.	TGTGCCAGCAGTTTACCCAGACAGAATTCACCCCTCCACTTT	CASSLPRQNSPLHF
TRBV9	TRBJ1-5	.	.	TGTGCCAGCAGCGCGAGTTGGGGGGATCAGCCCCAGCATTTT	CASSASWGDQPQHF
TRBV7-9	TRBJ2-5	TRBD2	.	TGTGCCAGCAGCGTCAGCGGGGCGGCGGGAGGAAAAGAGACCCAGTACTTC	CASSVSGAAGGKETQYF
TRBV19	TRBJ1-1	.	once	TGTGCCAGTAGTATAGGGGTAGGGGGCACTGAAGCTTTCTTT	CASSIGVGGTEAFF
TRBV9	TRBJ1-2	.	.	TGTGCCAGCAGCGTAGCCCCCTTCGGGGAGAGGTACACCTTC	CASSVAPFGERYTF
TRBV10-3	TRBJ1-6	.	.	TGTGCCATCAGTGATCCAGGGAAATATAATTCACCCCTCCACTTT	CAISDPGKYNSPLHF
TRBV5-6	TRBJ2-2	.	.	TGTGCCAGCAGCTTGGAGTCCGGGGGCACCGGGGAGCTGTTTTTT	CASSLESGGTGELFF
TRBV7-2	TRBJ2-7	.	.	TGTGCCAGCAGCTTACCGGGGGTTGCCTACGAGCAGTACTTC	CASSLPGVAYEQYF
TRBV5-1	TRBJ2-3	TRBD2	.	TGCGCCAGCAGCCCCCTGACTAGCGGGGACCCGGGTACGCAGTATTTT	CASSPLTSGDPGTQYF
TRBV28	TRBJ1-4	.	.	TGTGCCAGCAGTTTATATCAAGGGGATTATGAAAAACTGTTTTTT	CASSLYQGDYEKLFF
TRBV28	TRBJ2-7	TRBD1	.	TGTGCCAGCAGTTCGGGACAGGGGGGAAGTCACGAGCAGTACTTC	CASSSGQGGSHEQYF
TRBV28	TRBJ1-4	.	.	TGTGCCAGCAGTTCGGGGGTGGGGCTGGCTAGGGAAAAACTGTTTTTT	CASSSGVGLAREKLFF
TRBV6-1	TRBJ2-7	TRBD2	.	TGTGCCAGCAGTGACGGGACTAGCGGCGTCTACGAGCAGTACTTC	CASSDGTSGVYEQYF
TRBV29-1	TRBJ1-3	.	.	TGCAGCGGCGGGTTTGGGAACACCATATATTTT	CSGGFGNTIYF
TRBV2	TRBJ2-1	TRBD2	.	TGTGCCAGCAGTTCAGGACTAGCGGGATATGAGCAGTTCTTC	CASSSGLAGYEQFF
TRBV29-1	TRBJ2-7	.	.	TGCAGCGTTGAAGGATCGGGGGTCTACGAGCAGTACTTC	CSVEGSGVYEQYF
TRBV6-5	TRBJ1-1	.	.	TGTGCCAGCATCCGGTCCGGTACGAACACTGAAGCTTTCTTT	CASIRSGTNTEAFF
TRBV27	TRBJ1-4	.	.	TGTGCCAGCAGTTTACTTCGTATAGGGGGGGATCAAAAACTGTTTTTT	CASSLLRIGGDQKLFF
TRBV14	TRBJ2-7	TRBD1	.	TGTGCCAGCAGCCAACAGGGGGTTTCCTACGAGCAGTACTTC	CASSQQGVSYEQYF